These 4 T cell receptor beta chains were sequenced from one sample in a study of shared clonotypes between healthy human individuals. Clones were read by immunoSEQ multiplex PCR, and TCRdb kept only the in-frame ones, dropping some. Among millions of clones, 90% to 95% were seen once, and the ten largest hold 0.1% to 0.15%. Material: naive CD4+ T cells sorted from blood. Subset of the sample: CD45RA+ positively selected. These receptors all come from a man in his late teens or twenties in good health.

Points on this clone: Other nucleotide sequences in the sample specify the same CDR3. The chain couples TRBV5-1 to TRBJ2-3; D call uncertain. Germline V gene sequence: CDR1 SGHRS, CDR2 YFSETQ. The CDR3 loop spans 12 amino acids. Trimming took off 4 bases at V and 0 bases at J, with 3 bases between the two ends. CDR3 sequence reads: CASSQSTDTQYF. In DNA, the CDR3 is TGCGCCAGCAGCCAAAGCACAGATACGCAGTATTTT.

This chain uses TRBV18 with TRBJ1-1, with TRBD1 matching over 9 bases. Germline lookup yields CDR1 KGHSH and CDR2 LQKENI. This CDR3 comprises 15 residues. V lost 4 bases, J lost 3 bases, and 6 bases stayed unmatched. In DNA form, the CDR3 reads TGTGCCAGCTCACGGTCGACAGGGGGGGACACTGAAGCTTTCTTT. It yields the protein CASSRSTGGDTEAFF.

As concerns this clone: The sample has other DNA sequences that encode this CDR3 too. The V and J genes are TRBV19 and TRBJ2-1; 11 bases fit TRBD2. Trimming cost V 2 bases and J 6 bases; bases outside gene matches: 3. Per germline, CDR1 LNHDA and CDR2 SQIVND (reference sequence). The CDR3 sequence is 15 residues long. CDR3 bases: TGTGCCAGTAGTATACTAGCGGGGGGACCCAATGAGCAGTTCTTC. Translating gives CASSILAGGPNEQFF.

This chain's CDR3 is CASSLDGRVTGGISNTEAFF. DNA of the CDR3: TGTGCCAGCAGCTTGGACGGTAGGGTTACAGGGGGCATTTCGAACACTGAAGCTTTCTTT. This chain uses TRBV5-4 with TRBJ1-1; 9 positions agree with TRBD1. This CDR3 region has 20 residues. Germline CDR1 SGHNT, CDR2 YYREEE (reference sequence). V dropped 0 bases and J dropped 1; count of bases not matched to a gene: 16.